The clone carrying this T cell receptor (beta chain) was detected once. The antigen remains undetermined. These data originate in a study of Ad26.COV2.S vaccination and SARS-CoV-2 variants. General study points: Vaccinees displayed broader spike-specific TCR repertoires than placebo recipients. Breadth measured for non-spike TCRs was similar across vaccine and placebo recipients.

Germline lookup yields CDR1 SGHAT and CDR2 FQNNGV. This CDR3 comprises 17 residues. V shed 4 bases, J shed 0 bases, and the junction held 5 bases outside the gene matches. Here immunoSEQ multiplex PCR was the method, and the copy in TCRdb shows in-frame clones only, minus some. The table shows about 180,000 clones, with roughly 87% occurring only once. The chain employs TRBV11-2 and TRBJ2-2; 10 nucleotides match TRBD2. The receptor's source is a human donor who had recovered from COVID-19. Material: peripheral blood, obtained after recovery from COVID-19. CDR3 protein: CASSSPGLAANTGELFF. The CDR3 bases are TGTGCCAGCAGCTCGCCCGGACTAGCGGCGAACACCGGGGAGCTGTTTTTT. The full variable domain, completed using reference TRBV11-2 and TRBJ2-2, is EAGVAQSPRYKIIEKRQSVAFWCNPISGHATLYWYQQILGQGPKLLIQFQNNGVVDDSQLPKDRFSAERLKGVDSTLKIQPAKLEDSAVYLCASSSPGLAANTGELFFGEGSRLTVL.